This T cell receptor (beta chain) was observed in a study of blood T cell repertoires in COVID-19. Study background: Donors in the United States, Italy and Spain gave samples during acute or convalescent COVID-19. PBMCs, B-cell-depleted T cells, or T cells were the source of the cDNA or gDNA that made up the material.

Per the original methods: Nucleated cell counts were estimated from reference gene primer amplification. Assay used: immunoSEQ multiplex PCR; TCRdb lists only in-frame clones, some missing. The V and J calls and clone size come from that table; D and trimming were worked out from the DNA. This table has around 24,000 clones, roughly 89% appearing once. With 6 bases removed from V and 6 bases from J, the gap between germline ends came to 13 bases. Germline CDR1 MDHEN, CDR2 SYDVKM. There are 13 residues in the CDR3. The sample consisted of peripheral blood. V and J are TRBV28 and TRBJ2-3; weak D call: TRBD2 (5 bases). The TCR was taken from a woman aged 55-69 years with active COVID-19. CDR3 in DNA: TGTGCCAGCAGAGTGAGTCCGGGGGATACGCAGTATTTT. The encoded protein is CASRVSPGDTQYF.